The 8 T cell receptor beta chains given below trace back to one sample, sequenced in a study of control samples from healthy donors and cancer patients (dated by TCRdb to 2020 to 2021). Receptor libraries were prepared by the immunoSEQ multiplex PCR assay. Not all clones reach the TCRdb copy of this immuneACCESS table, which keeps in-frame sequences only. Checked studies attribute under half of the gap to unresolved V genes and leave the rest unexplained. The sample contains 90,000 to 100,000 clones, 79% of them found a single time. 8% to 11% of the sample is held by the ten biggest clonotypes. The sample comprised blood. All receptors come from a young woman in good health.

J is TRBJ2-7 and V is TRBV12-3 or TRBV12-4; tentatively, D is TRBD2 (7 bases). The CDR3 loop spans 13 amino acids. V lost 4 bases to trimming and J lost 5 bases, with 12 bases between them. The CDR3 bases are TGTGCCAGCAGTTGGAGGGGGGGCAACGAGCAGTACTTC. Amino acid sequence: CASSWRGGNEQYF.

CDR3 DNA: TGTGCCAGCAGCCCAGTTGGATCCAATCAGCCCCAGCATTTT. Its protein is CASSPVGSNQPQHF. This rearrangement joins TRBV7-9 to TRBJ1-5, with D unclear. Looked up from germline, CDR1 is SEHNR and CDR2 is FQNEAQ (reference sequence). V was shortened by 5 bases and J by 3 bases, with 11 bases between the two germline ends. CDR3 length: 14 residues. Supplemented by reference TRBV7-9 and TRBJ1-5, the full variable domain reads DTGVSQNPRHKITKRGQNVTFRCDPISEHNRLYWYRQTLGQGPEFLTYFQNEAQLEKSRLLSDRFSAERPKGSFSTLEIQRTEQGDSAMYLCASSPVGSNQPQHFGDGTRLSIL.

The chain links TRBV27 to TRBJ1-6; TRBD1 agrees at 10 bases. Per the germline V gene, CDR1 is MNHEY and CDR2 is SMNVEV (reference sequence). This CDR3 comprises 15 residues. The junction had 5 bases not matched to a gene; V was cut back by 2 bases and J by 10 bases. The CDR3 spells CASSLRQGAGSPLHF. The CDR3 DNA sequence: TGTGCCAGCAGTTTACGACAGGGGGCAGGGTCACCCCTCCACTTT.

The chain's CDR3 is CARSCTTGGSEKLFF. CDR3 DNA: TGTGCCAGAAGCTGTACGACAGGGGGTAGTGAAAAACTGTTTTTT. This rearrangement joins TRBV5-3 to TRBJ1-4, with 9 bases lining up with TRBD1. TRBV5-3 is identified as an open reading frame with a role that is uncertain. Trimming removed 3 bases from V and 7 bases from J; junction bases left unmatched: 7. CDR3 size: 15 residues.

The chain has TRBV10-3 and TRBJ1-4; D perhaps matches TRBD1 (6 bases). Trimming took off 0 bases at V and 4 bases at J, with 6 bases between the two ends. CDR1 is ENHRY and CDR2 is SYGVKD in the germline V gene. The CDR3 extends over 14 amino acids. CDR3: CAISESQGNEKLFF. The CDR3 DNA is TGTGCCATCAGTGAGTCACAGGGTAATGAAAAACTGTTTTTT.

V gene TRBV27 combines with J gene TRBJ1-1; D is unresolved. Looked up from germline, CDR1 is MNHEY and CDR2 is SMNVEV (reference sequence). The CDR3 runs 15 residues. The V end lost 6 bases, the J end lost 2 bases, and 16 bases lay between the germline ends. The CDR3 region is CASSLSHRGNTEAFF. CDR3 sequence (DNA): TGTGCCAGCAGCCTCTCGCATCGAGGTAACACTGAAGCTTTCTTT.

The chain has TRBV4-3 and TRBJ2-6; D unclear. CDR1 is LGHNA and CDR2 is YSLEER in the germline V gene. The CDR3 totals 15 residues. V lost 0 bases and J 5 bases, leaving 8 bases between the germline ends. The CDR3 is CASSQDHIRANVLTF. In DNA form, the CDR3 reads TGCGCCAGCAGCCAAGATCACATCCGGGCCAACGTCCTGACTTTC.

The chain recombines TRBV25-1 with TRBJ1-2; no firm D call. The CDR3 extends over 14 amino acids. V was shortened by 3 bases and J by 4 bases, with 12 bases between the two germline ends. Germline values: CDR1 MGHDK, CDR2 SYGVNS. In DNA, the CDR3 is TGTGCCAGCAGTGATCGGGCAGGCGTCTATGGCTACACCTTC. Amino acid sequence: CASSDRAGVYGYTF.